These 17 T cell receptor beta chains originate from one sample sequenced in a study of OX40 agonist ivuxolimab in advanced cancers. The repertoire was sequenced with immunoSEQ multiplex PCR; TCRdb's copy has only in-frame clones and lacks some. The table has around 88,000 clones, 92% seen once. Sequencing was performed on CD4+ or CD8+ T cells sorted from blood, taken in a trial of the OX40 agonist ivuxolimab. The receptor source for this set is an adult with an advanced solid tumor such as melanoma, head and neck, liver or kidney cancer.

The chain uses TRBV5-1 and TRBJ2-7; no definite D call. The germline V gene has CDR1 SGHRS and CDR2 YFSETQ. Trimming cost V 1 base and J 2 bases, with 10 bases left between them. The CDR3 is made up of 14 amino acids. CDR3 region: CASSLKFGPYEQYF. The CDR3 DNA reads TGCGCCAGCAGCTTGAAATTCGGCCCCTACGAGCAGTACTTC.

The chain links TRBV6-5 to TRBJ2-5; D possibly corresponds to TRBD1 (6 bases). Trimming removed 2 bases at V and 7 bases at J, with 20 bases between. Germline loops: CDR1 MNHEY, CDR2 SVGAGI. CDR3 length equals 16 residues. This CDR3 is CASSYGAGQTQGTQYF. The CDR3 region has the DNA TGTGCCAGCAGTTACGGCGCCGGACAGACCCAGGGGACCCAGTACTTC.

The chain uses TRBV9 and TRBJ2-5; D uncertain. CDR1 and CDR2 from the germline V gene are SGDLS and YYNGEE. CDR3 size: 15 residues. V was shortened by 6 bases and J by 5 bases, with 20 bases between the two germline ends. The CDR3 is CASNQRGTNPETQYF. CDR3 nucleotides: TGTGCCAGCAATCAGAGAGGCACTAACCCTGAGACCCAGTACTTC.

The V and J genes are TRBV6-5 and TRBJ2-7, with no clear D. V was shortened by 4 bases and J by 5 bases, with 21 bases between the two germline ends. The germline V gene has CDR1 MNHEY and CDR2 SVGAGI. The length of the CDR3 is 16 residues. CDR3 nucleotides: TGTGCCAGCAGTTCCCCATCCCTGGGCAGGCAAAACGAGCAGTACTTC. Amino acid sequence: CASSSPSLGRQNEQYF.

This clone was counted a single time. CDR3 sequence reads: CASSLPGYNEQFF. CDR3 DNA: TGTGCCAGCAGCCTTCCTGGCTACAATGAGCAGTTCTTC. This chain uses TRBV5-4 with TRBJ2-1; the D is unclear. The V gene's germline CDR1 is SGHNT and CDR2 YYREEE (reference sequence). The CDR3 is 13 amino acids. V was shortened by 4 bases and J by 3 bases, with 8 bases between the two germline ends. Using reference TRBV5-4 and TRBJ2-1 for the parts outside the CDR3, the full variable domain is ETGVTQSPTHLIKTRGQQVTLRCSSQSGHNTVSWYQQALGQGPQFIFQYYREEENGRGNFPPRFSGLQFPNYSSELNVNALELDDSALYLCASSLPGYNEQFFGPGTRLTVL.

The CDR3 loop reads CASSHGGAVADTQYF. DNA of the CDR3: TGCGCCAGCAGCCACGGGGGGGCAGTAGCAGATACGCAGTATTTT. The gene calls are TRBV5-1 and TRBJ2-3; 8 bases match TRBD2. Trimming removed 4 bases from V and 4 bases from J; junction bases left unmatched: 8. CDR1 SGHRS and CDR2 YFSETQ come from the germline V gene. CDR3 size: 15 residues.

The chain combines TRBV6-6 with TRBJ2-5, with a weak D call TRBD2 (5 bases). Germline CDR1 MNHNY, CDR2 SVGAGI (reference sequence). CDR3 size: 13 residues. V was shortened by 2 bases and J by 3 bases, with 7 bases between the two germline ends. CDR3 sequence reads: CASSYGREETQYF. The CDR3 region has the DNA TGTGCCAGCAGTTACGGGCGGGAAGAGACCCAGTACTTC.

The chain employs TRBV19 and TRBJ2-5; D is undetermined. Trimming removed 8 bases at V and 1 base at J, with 14 bases between. CDR3 size: 14 residues. Germline loops: CDR1 LNHDA, CDR2 SQIVND (reference sequence). The chain's CDR3 is CASQGDAAQETQYF. For the CDR3, the DNA is TGTGCCAGTCAAGGAGACGCAGCCCAAGAGACCCAGTACTTC.

The chain uses TRBV2 and TRBJ1-4; D is ambiguous. The germline V and J ends were trimmed by 6 bases and 0 bases, with 5 bases remaining between them. This CDR3 has 13 amino acids. Per germline, CDR1 SNHLY and CDR2 FYNNEI. CDR3: CASRRATNEKLFF. The CDR3 DNA reads TGTGCCAGCAGGAGAGCAACTAATGAAAAACTGTTTTTT.

The chain uses TRBV30 and TRBJ2-5; D is unclear. Germline loops: CDR1 GTSNPN, CDR2 SVGIG (reference sequence). There are 12 residues in the CDR3. Trimming removed 4 bases at V and 3 bases at J, with 9 bases between. CDR3 protein: CAWNRQEETQYF. The CDR3 coding sequence is TGTGCCTGGAACAGACAAGAAGAGACCCAGTACTTC.

V is TRBV2 and J is TRBJ2-5, with no clear D. Germline values: CDR1 SNHLY, CDR2 FYNNEI. Deletions cut 3 bases from V and 1 base from J, with 6 bases between. CDR3 size: 13 residues. CDR3 protein: CASSDYRQETQYF. CDR3 DNA: TGTGCCAGCAGTGATTACCGCCAAGAGACCCAGTACTTC.

The rearrangement joins TRBV5-1 to TRBJ2-7; 10 bases fit TRBD2. Germline CDR1 is SGHRS and CDR2 is YFSETQ. The V gene end was trimmed by 5 bases and the J gene end by 3 bases; junction bases not matched to a gene: 8. There are 15 residues in the CDR3. CDR3 sequence: CASSHPSGGNYEQYF. In DNA form, the CDR3 reads TGCGCCAGCAGTCACCCTAGCGGGGGAAACTACGAGCAGTACTTC.

This chain links TRBV6-5 with TRBJ2-4; 9 bases fit TRBD1. Germline CDR1 MNHEY, CDR2 SVGAGI. With V trimmed by 7 bases and J by 6 bases, 7 bases remained unmatched. The CDR3 length is 14 residues. The CDR3 is CASTVDRGGNIQYF. The CDR3 DNA is TGTGCCAGCACGGTGGACAGGGGCGGAAACATTCAGTACTTC.

The chain couples TRBV6-6 to TRBJ2-7; TRBD2 agrees at 7 bases. CDR1 and CDR2 (germline): MNHNY, SVGAGI (reference sequence). This CDR3 spans 14 amino acids. V lost 3 bases and J lost 3; bases outside the gene matches: 5. CDR3 in DNA: TGTGCCAGCAGTTATAGGGAGGGTGGCTACGAGCAGTACTTC. Its protein is CASSYREGGYEQYF.

The chain links TRBV6-1 to TRBJ2-1, with D maybe TRBD1 (5 bases). V shed 1 base and J shed 8 bases, with 15 bases lying between them. Per germline, CDR1 MNHNS and CDR2 SASEGT. The CDR3 has 15 amino acids. The CDR3 region has the DNA TGTGCCAGCAGTGAAGATACAGTCCCAGGGTATGAGCAGTTCTTC. Translation: CASSEDTVPGYEQFF.

The CDR3 DNA sequence: TGCGCCAGCAGCCAAGACTTGGGGACAGCCACCGGGGAGCTGTTTTTT. Its translation is CASSQDLGTATGELFF. The V gene is TRBV4-1, the J gene TRBJ2-2; TRBD1 matches 7 bases. V was clipped by 0 bases and J by 4 bases; unmatched bases: 5. Looked up from germline, CDR1 is MGHRA and CDR2 is YSYEKL. The CDR3 totals 16 residues.

The V gene is TRBV18, the J gene TRBJ2-1; possible D gene TRBD1, 6 bases. Germline values: CDR1 KGHSH, CDR2 LQKENI. Trimming cost V 2 bases and J 1 base, with 9 bases left between them. The CDR3 has 15 residues. The CDR3 DNA reads as TGTGCCAGCTCACCAGGGGACATTTCCTACAATGAGCAGTTCTTC. Its translation is CASSPGDISYNEQFF.